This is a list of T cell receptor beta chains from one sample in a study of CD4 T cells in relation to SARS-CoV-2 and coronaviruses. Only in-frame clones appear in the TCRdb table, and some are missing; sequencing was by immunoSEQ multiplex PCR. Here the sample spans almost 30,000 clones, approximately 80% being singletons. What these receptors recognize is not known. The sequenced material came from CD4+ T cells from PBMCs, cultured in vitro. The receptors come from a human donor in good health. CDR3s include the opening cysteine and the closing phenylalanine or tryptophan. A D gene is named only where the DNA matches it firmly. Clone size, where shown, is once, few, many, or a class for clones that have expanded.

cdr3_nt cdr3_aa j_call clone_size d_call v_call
TGTGCCAGCAGTTACGGGCCGCAGTACGGACTGTTTTTT CASSYGPQYGLFF TRBJ1-4 - - TRBV6-5
TGCGCCAGCAGCCAGCCCACGGGGGCGAGAGCTAACTATGGCTACACCTTC CASSQPTGARANYGYTF TRBJ1-2 - - TRBV4-1
TGTGCCATCAGTGAGGGGGGTGGCTCGGGACCCCTCCACTTT CAISEGGGSGPLHF TRBJ1-6 - - TRBV10-3
TGTGCCAGCAGAACCGTTGGAGCCCCGAACACCGGGGAGCTGTTTTTT CASRTVGAPNTGELFF TRBJ2-2 - - TRBV3-1/TRBV3-2
TGTGCCAGCAGCTTAGGGGCGTCAGGAGACTATATCTCCTACGAGCAGTACTTC CASSLGASGDYISYEQYF TRBJ2-7 once - TRBV7-9
TGTGCCAGCTCGAACCGAGGACCAGCCGCTGGAAACACCATATATTTT CASSNRGPAAGNTIYF TRBJ1-3 few - TRBV18
TGCGCCAGCAGCTCCAGGGTTTTGCAAGAGACCCAGTACTTC CASSSRVLQETQYF TRBJ2-5 - - TRBV5-1
TGTGCCAGTAGTAAGACAGGGAACACTGAAGCTTTCTTT CASSKTGNTEAFF TRBJ1-1 few - TRBV19
TGTGCCAGCAGCCAATCCAGTTTGGGGGCGCGTTATGGCTACACCTTC CASSQSSLGARYGYTF TRBJ1-2 few - TRBV9
TGTGCCATCAGTGAGACATCCGGGACAGGGGGCCGTAATTCACCCCTCCACTTT CAISETSGTGGRNSPLHF TRBJ1-6 - TRBD1 TRBV10-3
TGTGCCAGCATGGGGGGACTAGCGGACGCGAATGAGCAGTTCTTC CASMGGLADANEQFF TRBJ2-1 - - TRBV21-1
TGTGCCACCAGCCCCAGGGGGCCGAGCGGGGAGCTGTTTTTT CATSPRGPSGELFF TRBJ2-2 - TRBD1 TRBV24-1
TGTGCCAGTAGTAGCGGGACAGGTGGAAACTATGGCTACACCTTC CASSSGTGGNYGYTF TRBJ1-2 - TRBD1 TRBV19
TGTGCCAGTAGTTTCGAGACAGGGTGGACGGAAAAACTGTTTTTT CASSFETGWTEKLFF TRBJ1-4 - TRBD1 TRBV19
TGTGCCAGCACACGGGGACAGTCCGGCAATCAGCCCCAGCATTTT CASTRGQSGNQPQHF TRBJ1-5 - TRBD1 TRBV6-6
TGTGCCAGCAGTTCCGGCGGCATTCGGGGCTACACCTTC CASSSGGIRGYTF TRBJ1-2 - - TRBV6-5
TGTGCCAGCAGCCAAGATGGGCCTAGCGGGCCCTATTTT CASSQDGPSGPYF TRBJ2-3 - TRBD2 TRBV3-1/TRBV3-2
TGTGCCAGCTCCCGCGGACAGGAAACATTCGGCGAGCAGTACTTC CASSRGQETFGEQYF TRBJ2-7 - TRBD1 TRBV18
TGTGCCAGTAGTATAAGGGTTCAGGAGACCCAGTACTTC CASSIRVQETQYF TRBJ2-5 - - TRBV19
TGCGCCAGCAGCTCCCCCCAGCAGGGGCAGTACTTC CASSSPQQGQYF TRBJ2-7 once - TRBV5-1
TGCGCCAGCAGCTTGGGAGGGTATAATTCACCCCTCCACTTT CASSLGGYNSPLHF TRBJ1-6 - - TRBV5-1
TGCGCCAGCAGCCCTTTGGGCTCCTCCTACGAGCAGTACTTC CASSPLGSSYEQYF TRBJ2-7 - - TRBV5-1
TGTGCCAGCAGCTCCGACAGCTGGAATAATTCACCCCTCCACTTT CASSSDSWNNSPLHF TRBJ1-6 - - TRBV7-2
TGTGCCAGCAGCTTGAAGGCTGCGGATACGCAGTATTTT CASSLKAADTQYF TRBJ2-3 - - TRBV5-8
TGTGCCATAAGCAGGGAATACACTGAAGCTTTCTTT CAISREYTEAFF TRBJ1-1 - - TRBV30
TGTGCCAGCAGACGGTGCTATGAGCAGTTCTTC CASRRCYEQFF TRBJ2-1 few - TRBV27
TGCGCCAGCAGCCAGGAAGGAGACACTGAAGCTTTCTTT CASSQEGDTEAFF TRBJ1-1 - - TRBV5-1
TGCAGCGTCGCCTGGGGGGAAGACTATGGCTACACCTTC CSVAWGEDYGYTF TRBJ1-2 - - TRBV29-1
TGTGCCAGCAGCTTCGGGACCAACCATTCACCCCTCCACTTT CASSFGTNHSPLHF TRBJ1-6 few - TRBV7-2
TGCAGTGCTAGTACCGGACAGGGGGCTTACGAGCAGTACTTC CSASTGQGAYEQYF TRBJ2-7 large TRBD1 TRBV20-1
TGCAGCGTTGAAGTCGGAGCCACAGATACGCAGTATTTT CSVEVGATDTQYF TRBJ2-3 - - TRBV29-1
TGTGCCAGCAGCCAAGATACAGGGGGGAGGGAGACCCAGTACTTC CASSQDTGGRETQYF TRBJ2-5 - TRBD1 TRBV3-1/TRBV3-2
TGTGCCAGCAGCACCAGGAACACAGATACGCAGTATTTT CASSTRNTDTQYF TRBJ2-3 - - TRBV5-8
TGTGCCAGCAGCTTAGTGTCCAGCGGGGCTTACAATGAGCAGTTCTTC CASSLVSSGAYNEQFF TRBJ2-1 - TRBD2 TRBV7-2
TGCGCCAGCACCCAGAGTGGGACCGCCTGGGGCACCGGGGAGCTGTTTTTT CASTQSGTAWGTGELFF TRBJ2-2 - - TRBV10-2
TGTGCCAGCAGCTTAACCGGGACGCATATTAACTATGGCTACACCTTC CASSLTGTHINYGYTF TRBJ1-2 - - TRBV9
TGTGCCAGCAGCTTAGGGGACAGGGCCACCTTCTTC CASSLGDRATFF TRBJ2-4 - TRBD1 TRBV7-2
TGTGCCAGCGGTAGCGGGAGGGTCAATGAGCAGTTCTTC CASGSGRVNEQFF TRBJ2-1 - TRBD2 TRBV7-3
TGTGCCAGCAGCTTAGATTATCGACCAAACTACGAGCAGTACTTC CASSLDYRPNYEQYF TRBJ2-7 few - TRBV11-2
TGCGCCAGCAGCCAACGGAGGGGGGCAGCGGCCCAAGAGACCCAGTACTTC CASSQRRGAAAQETQYF TRBJ2-5 - - TRBV4-1
TGTGCCAGCAGCGCGACCCCTAGGAGGGAGGGAGGAGGAAACACCATATATTTT CASSATPRREGGGNTIYF TRBJ1-3 once - TRBV9
TGTGCCAGCAGTTACGGCGGTGCCAATCAGCCCCAGCATTTT CASSYGGANQPQHF TRBJ1-5 - - TRBV6-5
TGTGCCAGCAGCTCCCCTGGTACCTCCTATGGCTACACCTTC CASSSPGTSYGYTF TRBJ1-2 - - TRBV7-9
TGTGCCAGCAGCTCCGTATCGGCAGGGGCGGTTGAGACCCAGTACTTC CASSSVSAGAVETQYF TRBJ2-5 - - TRBV7-2
TGTGCCAGCAGTTACTCGGCTGACAGGGTTAACTATGGCTACACCTTC CASSYSADRVNYGYTF TRBJ1-2 once TRBD1 TRBV6-5
TGTGCCAGCAGTCTACTAGGGGGACTAGCGGGGGTAGATACGCAGTATTTT CASSLLGGLAGVDTQYF TRBJ2-3 - TRBD2 TRBV6-6
TGTGCCAGCAGGAACCCGTACGCCAGCTCCTATAATTCACCCCTCCACTTT CASRNPYASSYNSPLHF TRBJ1-6 few - TRBV11-2
TGTGCCAGCAGCCTCGTCGGCTCCAACACCGGGGAGCTGTTTTTT CASSLVGSNTGELFF TRBJ2-2 - - TRBV7-3
TGTGCCAGCAGCCAAGAAGGGAGGGGGGGCACTGAAGCTTTCTTT CASSQEGRGGTEAFF TRBJ1-1 - - TRBV4-2
TGTGCCAGCAGCCAAGTCGCGAGCCGAGAAGAGACCCAGTACTTC CASSQVASREETQYF TRBJ2-5 few - TRBV4-2
TGTGCCAGCAGTGCGGCGGGGAGCTCCTACGAGCAGTACTTC CASSAAGSSYEQYF TRBJ2-7 few - TRBV6-2/TRBV6-3
TGCGCCAGCAGTCCCTTCACAGGGGGCCAGGGAGAAAAACTGTTTTTT CASSPFTGGQGEKLFF TRBJ1-4 few TRBD1 TRBV5-1
TGTGCCAGCAGTCTCAGGCGGGACCCAGAAATTCAGTACTTC CASSLRRDPEIQYF TRBJ2-4 - - TRBV27
TGCGCCAGCAGCCAGGATACAGGGGGCAACACAGATACGCAGTATTTT CASSQDTGGNTDTQYF TRBJ2-3 - TRBD1 TRBV4-3
TGTGCCAGCAGCTTGCCAGGGGGCGCTGGCTACACCTTC CASSLPGGAGYTF TRBJ1-2 - TRBD1 TRBV7-2
TGTGCCAGCAGGGAGACAGTCTCTACGCAGTATTTT CASRETVSTQYF TRBJ2-3 few - TRBV7-9
TGCAGTGCTAAATTCACCGTCGAGCAGTTCTTC CSAKFTVEQFF TRBJ2-1 few - TRBV20-1
TGCAGCGTTGGGCCCGGGACGGGAACAGATACGCAGTATTTT CSVGPGTGTDTQYF TRBJ2-3 once - TRBV29-1
TGTGCCAGCAGCTCCGTAGGCGGAAGACAGGGTGACGGTGCCTACGAGCAGTACTTC CASSSVGGRQGDGAYEQYF TRBJ2-7 few TRBD1 TRBV7-9